A selection of T cell receptor beta chains follows, all from one sample in a study of blood T cells in healthy people across ages. TCRdb reprocessed the 5' RACE reads via MiXCR and lists one record per CDR3 protein. The data hold 1.8 million or so distinct CDR3 sequences, with 30% to 40% observed a single time. Sequenced: blood. These receptors originate from a human donor in good health. Each CDR3 is given with its conserved first and last residue.

j_call | v_call | cdr3_aa
. | TRBV13 | CASTHWGSGTYEQYF
TRBJ2-3 | TRBV7-2 | CASSPGTSLADTQYF
. | TRBV6-1 | CASILRGEGEQYF
TRBJ2-1 | TRBV24-1 | CATSAGEISNEQFF
TRBJ2-1 | TRBV7-3 | CASSLRPGLPLDYNEQFF
TRBJ2-7 | TRBV11-1 | CAGSFPTAYEQYF
TRBJ1-1 | TRBV12-3/TRBV12-4 | CASSLIRMNTEAFF
TRBJ1-2 | TRBV20-1 | CSATQGSPVYGYTF
TRBJ2-3 | TRBV19 | CASSIDRRVSTDTQYF
TRBJ1-3 | TRBV7-2 | CASREGTGNTIYF
. | TRBV7-9 | CASSLRGDGTQYF
TRBJ2-1 | TRBV7-9 | CASSSWGTNNEQFF
TRBJ2-5 | TRBV7-7 | CASSLDLDETQYF
TRBJ1-2 | TRBV29-1 | CSVGGSHGYTF
TRBJ1-2 | TRBV3-1 | CASSQVGTDNYGYTF
TRBJ2-1 | TRBV20-1 | CSAILSGVLSDEQFF
TRBJ2-1 | TRBV3-1 | CASSQDYGLAVNEQFF
TRBJ2-5 | TRBV7-2 | CASSPRSSGGAETQYF
TRBJ2-7 | TRBV12-3/TRBV12-4 | CASSQGQGTYYEQYF
TRBJ2-7 | TRBV7-2 | CATGGGFSEQYF
TRBJ1-1 | TRBV13 | CASSSRGQRNTEAFF
TRBJ1-5 | TRBV7-8 | CASSRDRDRQHF
TRBJ1-2 | TRBV29-1 | CSVSGGTNYGYTF
TRBJ2-1 | TRBV5-6 | CASSLAFGGQFF
TRBJ2-1 | TRBV20-1 | CSFIRSGNNEQFF
TRBJ1-4 | TRBV4-3 | CASSQDLGTPERLFF
TRBJ2-1 | TRBV12-3/TRBV12-4 | CASSFGRDRSNEQFF
TRBJ2-1 | TRBV5-1 | CASSLKRNLDNEQFF
TRBJ1-5 | TRBV6-1 | CASSGDLTWTGGRTWGNQPQHF
TRBJ2-5 | TRBV6-1 | CASSENLTGEETQYF
TRBJ1-5 | TRBV10-3 | CAISESKFEGMGSNQPQHF
TRBJ2-3 | TRBV6-6 | CASSYSGIGDTQYF